One TCR beta chain is described in this entry. No antigen is known for it. Eight separate reactions per sample served to make cDNA. cDNA encoding TCRalpha and TCRbeta underwent two nested PCRs of roughly 15 and 9 cycles, each of which was followed by bead purification. Each CDR3 protein gets one entry in TCRdb, which reprocessed the 5' RACE reads and gives no DNA. The listing contains approximately 160,000 distinct CDR3 sequences. CDR3 size: 16 residues. CDR1 is DFQATT, CDR2 SNEGSKA, per germline (reference sequence). This record comes from a study of monozygotic twins with inflammatory bowel disease. Study-wide findings and caveats: Repertoire similarity did not separate concordant from discordant twins, possibly from limited power. Versus healthy twins, IBD patients showed fewer clonotypes shared with others, especially with disease activity.

The chain is built from TRBV20-1 and TRBJ1-1; TCRdb names TRBD1, which stays unverified in the absence of DNA. Sample: blood. This receptor was obtained from a human donor with ulcerative colitis or Crohn's disease, or a healthy co-twin of an affected twin (not recorded which). This CDR3 is CSASRGVKGGNTEAFF.